This entry is about one T cell receptor beta chain. Its antigen is undetermined. These data are taken from a study of monozygotic twins with cystic fibrosis. TCRdb's copy holds only in-frame clones and misses some; the assay was immunoSEQ multiplex PCR. The sample comprises about 10,000 clones, approximately 99.4% of which are singletons, and around 0.43% rests with the top ten. V was shortened by 5 bases and J by 1 base, with 8 bases between the two germline ends. Germline assignment: CDR1 LNHDA and CDR2 SQIVND (reference sequence). CDR3 length: 13 amino acids. Study-wide results and limits: J usage was most co-twin-similar in 8 of 16 pairs, V in 13. Monozygotic CF twin pairs shared significantly more nucleotide-identical clonotypes than unrelated CF individuals did. Shared CDR3 numbers were not associated with age, concordance or severity.

The sample consisted of blood. This chain joins TRBV19 and TRBJ2-5, with unresolved D. This TCR derives from a man younger than 30 with cystic fibrosis. The CDR3 spells CASSGVVQETQYF. CDR3 DNA sequence: TGTGCCAGTAGTGGGGTAGTCCAAGAGACCCAGTACTTC.